These 5 T cell receptor beta chains were sequenced from one sample in a study of T cells in localized non-small cell lung cancer. Sequencing used immunoSEQ multiplex PCR; TCRdb keeps in-frame clones, though not all of them. The repertoire holds about 52,000 clones, with about 78% as singletons. This material consisted of PBMCs, taken before any cancer treatment. Receptor source: a woman aged 40-69 years with stage II lung adenocarcinoma.

V and J are TRBV9 and TRBJ2-5; 8 bases agree with TRBD1. V shed 5 bases, J shed 3 bases, and the junction held 12 bases outside the gene matches. Germline V gene sequence: CDR1 SGDLS, CDR2 YYNGEE. The CDR3 spans 16 residues. This chain's CDR3 is CASSLPGTGPKETQYF. CDR3 bases: TGTGCCAGCAGTTTACCCGGGACAGGACCTAAAGAGACCCAGTACTTC. Variable domain in full (rest from reference TRBV9 and TRBJ2-5): DSGVTQTPKHLITATGQRVTLRCSPRSGDLSVYWYQQSLDQGLQFLIQYYNGEERAKGNILERFSAQQFPDLHSELNLSSLELGDSALYFCASSLPGTGPKETQYFGPGTRLLVL.

The gene calls are TRBV2 and TRBJ2-2; TRBD1 matches at 9 bases. J lost 0 bases, V lost 10 bases, and 9 bases had no gene match. Germline CDR1 SNHLY, CDR2 FYNNEI. This CDR3 region has 16 residues. The CDR3 reads CAKNRGTGSNTGELFF. The CDR3 nucleotides are TGTGCCAAAAACAGGGGGACAGGGTCGAACACCGGGGAGCTGTTTTTT.

J is TRBJ1-1 and V is TRBV6-5; 8 bases agree with TRBD1. With 5 bases clipped from V and 4 bases from J, the junction kept 9 bases outside the gene matches. The CDR3 is made up of 15 amino acids. CDR1 and CDR2 (germline): MNHEY, SVGAGI. DNA of the CDR3: TGTGCCAGCAGTCCTCCCAGGGGGCGACCCACTGAAGCTTTCTTT. Protein: CASSPPRGRPTEAFF.

The J gene is TRBJ2-7, the V gene TRBV6-1; D call uncertain. The CDR3 loop spans 15 amino acids. In germline, CDR1 is MNHNS, CDR2 SASEGT. Trimming stripped 0 bases from V and 3 bases from J, with 12 bases between. The CDR3 bases are TGTGCCAGCAGTGAAGCGCTTCAGAAAAGCTACGAGCAGTACTTC. Translating gives CASSEALQKSYEQYF.

This chain links TRBV19 with TRBJ2-1, with D hard to call. Looked up from germline, CDR1 is LNHDA and CDR2 is SQIVND (reference sequence). The V end lost 5 bases, the J end lost 0 bases, and 11 bases lay between the germline ends. The CDR3 length is 15 residues. The CDR3 nucleotides read TGTGCCAGTAGTCCGAGCCCGGACTCCTACAATGAGCAGTTCTTC. Amino acid sequence: CASSPSPDSYNEQFF. Full variable domain (missing parts from reference TRBV19 and TRBJ2-1): DGGITQSPKYLFRKEGQNVTLSCEQNLNHDAMYWYRQDPGQGLRLIYYSQIVNDFQKGDIAEGYSVSREKKESFPLTVTSAQKNPTAFYLCASSPSPDSYNEQFFGPGTRLTVL.